Following are 8 T cell receptor beta chains from one sample sequenced in a study of cytomegalovirus exposure and HLA in healthy donors. Primers: 60 Vbeta forward and 13 Jbeta reverse. Produced via immunoSEQ multiplex PCR; TCRdb's table is partial and in-frame only. The table records 100,000 to 150,000 clones, 80% of them present only once. The sequenced sample was PBMCs. All receptors derive from a man younger than 45 in good health and CMV-seropositive.

The DNA of the CDR3 is TGTGCCTGGAGTGGTACAGGGGTCAATCAGCCCCAGCATTTT. Its translation: CAWSGTGVNQPQHF. This chain links TRBV30 with TRBJ1-5; 7 positions agree with TRBD1. Losses at the gene ends were 1 base for V and 3 bases for J; bases not matched to a gene: 3. The CDR3 has 14 residues. Per germline, CDR1 GTSNPN and CDR2 SVGIG (reference sequence).

CDR3 loop: CASSPQGATEAFF. The CDR3 DNA sequence: TGTGCCAGCAGCCCGCAGGGGGCCACTGAAGCTTTCTTT. The chain combines TRBV4-2 with TRBJ1-1, with 8 bases matching TRBD1. The V gene end was trimmed by 4 bases and the J gene end by 4 bases; junction bases not matched to a gene: 2. The germline V gene encodes CDR1 LGHNA and CDR2 YNFKEQ. CDR3 size: 13 residues.

Points on this clone: A junction end diverges from the germline sequence, so it may reflect a read error. Different DNA sequences within this sample yield the same CDR3. The chain has TRBV10-2 and TRBJ1-6; unclear D gene. The CDR3 runs to 15 residues. CDR1 WSHSY and CDR2 SAAADI come from the germline V gene. In DNA form, the CDR3 reads TGCGCCAGCAGTGAGGGCGGACTACTGAATTCACCCCTCCATTTT. Encoded protein: CASSEGGLLNSPLHF.

The gene calls are TRBV27 and TRBJ1-1; D is ambiguous. CDR1 MNHEY and CDR2 SMNVEV come from the germline V gene (reference sequence). Trimming left V 5 bases short and J 1 base short, with 17 bases between. The CDR3 is 16 residues long. The CDR3 DNA reads TGTGCCAGCAGTACACCCTCGAAATCTAGGAACACTGAAGCTTTCTTT. It yields the protein CASSTPSKSRNTEAFF.

In its sample, this clone was seen once. V is TRBV7-3 and J is TRBJ1-1, with 7 bases lining up with TRBD1. There are 13 residues in the CDR3. V lost 5 bases to trimming and J lost 4 bases; unmatched junction nucleotides: 4. Germline V gene data show CDR1 as SGHTA and CDR2 as FQGTGA. The CDR3 loop reads CASSTSGGTEAFF. As DNA, the CDR3 is TGTGCCAGCAGCACCTCAGGGGGCACTGAAGCTTTCTTT.

With regard to this clone: Other DNA sequences in this sample translate to the same CDR3. V and J are TRBV30 and TRBJ2-5; tentative D call: TRBD2 (5 bases). The germline V gene encodes CDR1 GTSNPN and CDR2 SVGIG (reference sequence). V was cut by 2 bases and J by 1 base, with 17 bases left in between. The CDR3 is made up of 16 amino acids. The CDR3 protein is CAWSPVGVSGQETQYF. CDR3 bases: TGTGCCTGGAGTCCGGTTGGGGTGAGCGGCCAAGAGACCCAGTACTTC.

V and J are TRBV5-8 and TRBJ1-5; D not resolved. The CDR3 runs 14 residues. Trimming stripped 0 bases from V and 4 bases from J, with 8 bases between. Germline CDR1 is SGHTS and CDR2 is YDEGEE. In DNA, the CDR3 is TGTGCCAGCAGCTTGGCCCGGAGAAATCAGCCCCAGCATTTT. Translated, it gives CASSLARRNQPQHF.

J is TRBJ1-1 and V is TRBV19, with a possible D match to TRBD1 (5 bases). Germline V gene lookup returns CDR1 LNHDA and CDR2 SQIVND (reference sequence). The CDR3 consists of 15 residues. Deletions cut 5 bases from V and 4 bases from J, with 17 bases between. CDR3 region: CASSSESGGGTEAFF. The CDR3 DNA follows: TGTGCCAGTAGTTCGGAATCCGGGGGGGGCACTGAAGCTTTCTTT.